This T cell receptor (beta chain) came from a study of T cell repertoires in cytomegalovirus infection. Study outcomes and limitations: HLA-C-restricted CMV-specific TCR beta clonotypes prevailed in the ex vivo response. The cumulative frequency of public TCR beta families distinguished individuals who carried CMV together with the relevant HLA.

About this clonotype: Its antigen is unknown.

TCRdb recomputed calls from the reads with MiXCR, one row per CDR3 protein. Seen here are more than 200,000 distinct CDR3 sequences, around 9% observed once, and the top ten hold approximately 15%. The CDR3 extends over 18 amino acids. Germline trimming cut 7 bases from V and 7 bases from J; bases unmatched to any gene: 22. Germline CDR1 MDHEN, CDR2 SYDVKM. The V gene is TRBV28, the J gene TRBJ2-1, with 7 positions matching TRBD2. Material: PBMCs. The receptor's source is a human donor in good health (CMV status not recorded). Some clones in this sample may be carry-over from other donors' samples. The CDR3, as DNA: TGTGCCAGCACCCTGCGGTTAGTCGGGGGGACTTATCGGAATGAGCAGTTCTTC. This sequence encodes CASTLRLVGGTYRNEQFF.